This T cell receptor (beta chain) emerged from a study of blood T cell repertoires in COVID-19 (dated by TCRdb to 2018 to 2020). Background on the whole study: The collaborator samples originated in the United States, Italy and Spain and spanned the acute and convalescent phases of COVID-19. The samples were drawn from the first 160 participants of the ongoing ImmuneRACE study and from 950 to 1,500 subjects provided by 6 global collaborators. Nearly every sample came with metadata listing a de-identified subject ID, COVID-19 status, age in years and sex. The prospective study material was composed of cDNA or gDNA derived from T cells, B-cell-depleted T cells, or PBMCs. Deeply sampled blood TCRbeta repertoires from subjects exposed to, actively infected with, or recovered from COVID-19 were included in the dataset. A freely available public database, intended as a resource for researchers studying the immune response to SARS-CoV-2, is where the repertoires were released. Where available, HLA class I and class II types were obtained from metadata supplied by the sample provider rather than from assay-based typing.

The germline V gene encodes CDR1 ENHRY and CDR2 SYGVKD. The cysteine opens and the phenylalanine closes a CDR3 of 13 amino acids. Only the CDR3 DNA stays, 39 bases, in frame from base 1. The V end loses 4 bases and the J end loses 1 base, and a stretch of 7 bases separates them. Paper-wide results and their limitations: Clinical and demographic metadata were provided uncurated, with the amount varying by source and participant.

The immunoSEQ Assay, a bias-controlled multiplex PCR, was used to amplify TCRbeta CDR3 regions from genomic DNA. On the study's bioinformatics: Nucleated cell counts per sample were estimated from amplification of reference gene primers within the assay. To quantify the absolute abundance of each unique TCRbeta CDR3 rearrangement, sequence reads were collapsed and filtered. For each sample, productive Simpson clonality was calculated as the square root of Simpson's diversity index across productive rearrangements. Here the immuneACCESS table is served through TCRdb, limited to in-frame sequences with V and J called. Missing clones are a known gap in these copies; in checked studies unresolved V genes cover under half, and the rest lacks a known reason. V and J calls and clone size are given by that table; D and trimming were obtained from the DNA. The sample table records around 70,000 clones; less than 90% of these occur just once. Clones ranked in the top ten supply about 13% of the sample.

At one collaborating source in Seattle, patients were enrolled during active infection and were followed longitudinally through the course of disease. Whole blood was collected in K2EDTA tubes by collaborating institutions according to the institutions' own protocols. For TCRbeta analysis, collaborators shipped samples in one of three forms: frozen whole blood, isolated PBMCs, or DNA extracted from either of those sample types. A word on this clone: It has no known antigen specificity. Base-call qualities are not available, and no considerably larger clone is one nucleotide away.

This sequence uses TRBV10-3 and TRBJ1-2, with the D gene not confidently named. The clonotype originates from a man in his fifties with COVID-19, enrolled during active disease. The sequenced sample was peripheral blood. This receptor has the CDR3 CAISGQFNYGYTF. The DNA is TGTGCCATCAGTGGTCAGTTTAACTATGGCTACACCTTC.